The subject of this entry is one TCR beta chain. A few counts support this clonotype. Its antigen target is currently unknown. No clone much larger than this one lies a single base away; base qualities are absent. This entry comes from a study of response to subunit inactivated influenza vaccine (dated by TCRdb to 2017 to 2018). About the investigation overall: To follow how T cells responded to a trivalent subunit inactivated influenza vaccine, the researchers relied on deep quantitative profiling of the T cell receptor repertoire. Points the paper makes about the study in general: According to the authors, only a limited number of new T cells may be recruited by each seasonal influenza vaccination.

The library was generated by RT-PCR. The data were produced on an Illumina HiSeq 2500. Starting from the raw public reads, TCRdb applied fastp trimming at Q25, assembled clones with MiXCR and retained in-frame beta chains. Under each unique CDR3 protein, matching rows form one entry showing the most common genes and DNA. Within this sample are 550,000 to 800,000 distinct CDR3 sequences, with approximately 15% of them counted one time only. The top ten constitute around 7% of the sample. Trimming removed 0 bases from V and 2 bases from J; the gene matches leave 2 bases unexplained. As encoded in the germline V gene, CDR1 is LGHNA while CDR2 is YSLEER. The CDR3 contains 16 residues, cysteine and phenylalanine counted. Of the read, only the CDR3 DNA is kept; its 48 bases are in frame from base 1.

This chain joins TRBV4-3 to TRBJ2-1, and 9 bases in between align with TRBD2. The sample consisted of PBMCs from blood, taken roughly 2 weeks before vaccination. This TCR came from a man aged 50-60 years who received an inactivated influenza vaccine. Donor details come from another sample of the same person, matched by shared clones. Here the CDR3 is given as CASSQEASGAYNEQFF. Read as DNA, the sequence is TGCGCCAGCAGCCAAGAAGCTAGCGGGGCCTACAATGAGCAGTTCTTC.